The clone carrying this T cell receptor (beta chain) was picked up a small number of times. Time point defined: patch test 1, 2 weeks after DPC sensitization. Documented treatment: therapeutic diphenylcyclopropenone sensitization with weekly scalp DPC. The data are from a study of human T cells and chemical hapten exposure. One entry per CDR3 protein, called by TCRdb with MiXCR from the RACE reads. The sample yields 300,000 to 350,000 distinct CDR3 sequences, approximately 6.3% seen once. This CDR3 has 16 residues. Trimming took 3 bases from V and 3 from J, leaving 17 bases between them. CDR1 is SGHDT and CDR2 is YYEEEE in the germline V gene.

The sequence derives from a woman aged 18-30 years with alopecia areata. Some clones in this sample may be carry-over from other donors' samples. The V call is TRBV5-6, the J call TRBJ2-3; possible D gene TRBD2, 6 bases. Sequences were derived from whole blood, sampled in connection with sensitization to the hapten diphenylcyclopropenone (DPC). CDR3 sequence reads: CASSSRVGGTTDTQYF. The CDR3 nucleotides are TGTGCCAGCAGCTCCCGAGTTGGGGGGACTACAGATACGCAGTATTTT.